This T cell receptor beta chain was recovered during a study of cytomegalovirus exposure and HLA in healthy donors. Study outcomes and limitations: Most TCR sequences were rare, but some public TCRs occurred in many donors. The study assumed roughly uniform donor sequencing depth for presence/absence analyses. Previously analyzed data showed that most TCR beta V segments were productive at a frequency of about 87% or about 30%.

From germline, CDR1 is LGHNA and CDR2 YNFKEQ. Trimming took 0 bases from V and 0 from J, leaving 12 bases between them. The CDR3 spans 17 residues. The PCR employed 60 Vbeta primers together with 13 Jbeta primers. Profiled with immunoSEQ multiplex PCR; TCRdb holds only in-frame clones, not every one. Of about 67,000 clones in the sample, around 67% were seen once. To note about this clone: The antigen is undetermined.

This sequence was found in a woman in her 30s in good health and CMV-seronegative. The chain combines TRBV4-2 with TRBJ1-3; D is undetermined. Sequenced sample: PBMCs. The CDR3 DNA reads TGTGCCAGCAGCCAAGATCGCGGCAGCCTCTCTGGAAACACCATATATTTT. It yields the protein CASSQDRGSLSGNTIYF.